This TCR beta chain was sequenced in a study of T cell responses to AZD1222 COVID-19 vaccine. Across the study: Pooled together were second doses at about 4 or about 12 weeks. Study outcomes and limitations: When two AZD1222 doses had been given, Spike-specific TCR breadth and depth rose. Distributed over spike, vaccine-associated CD4 TCRs predominated at 160-218 and 743-854. White British people made up most donors, females outnumbered males, and clonal diversity was possibly underestimated.

Clones were read by immunoSEQ multiplex PCR, and TCRdb kept only the in-frame ones, dropping some. The sample carries around 150,000 clones, 94% recorded once. The CDR3 has 15 residues. After removal of 6 bases from V and 1 base from J, the junction contained 4 bases not matched to a gene. CDR1 is SNHLY and CDR2 is FYNNEI in the germline V gene. Comments on this clone: Its antigen is still unknown.

The V call is TRBV2, the J call TRBJ2-3, with TRBD2 matching 10 bases. This specimen was peripheral blood, taken on day 0 of AZD1222 vaccination. The origin of this receptor is an adult in good health. The DNA for the CDR3 is TGTGCCAGCAGAGCCGGGACTAGCGGCACAGATACGCAGTATTTT. Protein product: CASRAGTSGTDTQYF. Based on the CDR3 plus reference TRBV2 and TRBJ2-3, the full variable domain is EPEVTQTPSHQVTQMGQEVILRCVPISNHLYFYWYRQILGQKVEFLVSFYNNEISEKSEIFDDQFSVERPDGSNFTLKIRSTKLEDSAMYFCASRAGTSGTDTQYFGPGTRLTVL.